This T cell receptor beta chain was found in a study of shared clonotypes between healthy human individuals. Notes on the study in general: Generation of non-shared clonotypes was less probable than generation of clonotypes shared by all four donors. Larger estimated richness was generally seen in naive subsets than in memory subsets.

Losses at the gene ends were 5 bases for V and 1 base for J; bases not matched to a gene: 7. This CDR3 has 15 amino acids. Germline CDR1 reads LNHDA; CDR2 reads SQIVND (reference sequence). Turning to this clone: Its antigen is not known.

Some clones are missing from TCRdb's copy, which holds only in-frame ones; the method was immunoSEQ multiplex PCR. The sample lists about 710,000 clones, 72% seen once, with under 2% in the top ten. Caucasian adults residing in Nashville, Tennessee made up all the donors. This chain links TRBV19 with TRBJ1-1; 7 nucleotides line up with TRBD1. This clonotype was sampled from a woman under 40 in good health. Source material: memory CD4+ T cells sorted from blood. The subset denotes: CD45RA-negative fraction. The CDR3 is CASSPLRDRNTEAFF. CDR3 DNA: TGTGCCAGTAGTCCCTTGCGGGACAGGAACACTGAAGCTTTCTTT.